One sample yielded the 27 T cell receptor beta chains listed below, sequenced in a study of blood T cell repertoires in COVID-19. The repertoire was sequenced with immunoSEQ multiplex PCR; TCRdb's copy has only in-frame clones and lacks some. Seen here are about 90,000 clones, about 80% observed once, and the top ten hold about a tenth. The sample taken for sequencing was peripheral blood. Source of these receptors: a woman in her sixties or seventies with acute or convalescent COVID-19.

The chain combines TRBV7-2 with TRBJ1-2; 8 bases fit TRBD1. V shed 4 bases and J 5 bases; nucleotides not matched to a gene: 9. The germline gives CDR1 SGHTA, CDR2 FQGNSA. This CDR3 region has 15 residues. The CDR3 protein is CASSSQPGQAYGYTF. The CDR3 nucleotides read TGTGCCAGCAGCTCGCAGCCGGGACAGGCATATGGCTACACCTTC.

V is TRBV4-3 and J is TRBJ2-1, with TRBD2 matching 7 bases. Germline CDR1 and CDR2: LGHNA and YSLEER. This CDR3 region has 17 residues. V lost 4 bases and J lost 1; bases outside the gene matches: 10. CDR3 loop: CASSPSPAGTSYNEQFF. The CDR3 nucleotides are TGCGCCAGCAGCCCATCCCCAGCGGGAACTTCCTACAATGAGCAGTTCTTC.

The chain is built from TRBV2 and TRBJ1-2; 9 positions match TRBD1. In germline, CDR1 is SNHLY, CDR2 FYNNEI. The CDR3 runs to 17 residues. The ends lost 0 bases at V and 5 bases at J; junction bases unmatched: 10. The CDR3 DNA follows: TGTGCCAGCAGTGAAGCGGAGCTCCAACAGGGGGCATATGGCTACACCTTC. Its protein product is CASSEAELQQGAYGYTF.

This clone came up once. This chain uses TRBV5-1 with TRBJ2-7; the match to TRBD1 covers 7 bases. The germline V gene has CDR1 SGHRS and CDR2 YFSETQ. Losses at the gene ends were 4 bases for V and 0 bases for J; bases not matched to a gene: 4. The CDR3 runs 14 residues. The CDR3 coding sequence is TGCGCCAGCAGCGGGGACAGCCTCTCCTACGAGCAGTACTTC. Encoded protein: CASSGDSLSYEQYF. The full variable domain, with the rest looked up from reference TRBV5-1 and TRBJ2-7, is KAGVTQTPRYLIKTRGQQVTLSCSPISGHRSVSWYQQTPGQGLQFLFEYFSETQRNKGNFPGRFSGRQFSNSRSEMNVSTLELGDSALYLCASSGDSLSYEQYFGPGTRLTVT.

This clone was counted ten times or more. The chain uses TRBV29-1 and TRBJ1-1; D uncertain. Per the germline V gene, CDR1 is SQVTM and CDR2 is ANQGSEA. V gave up 4 bases and J gave up 1 base, with 7 bases separating them. CDR3 length: 12 residues. The CDR3 nucleotides read TGCAGCGTTGGATACAGGAACACTGAAGCTTTCTTT. It specifies CSVGYRNTEAFF.

The rearrangement joins TRBV5-4 to TRBJ2-3; perhaps TRBD2 as D (7 bases). The V and J ends lost 4 bases and 4 bases respectively, with 13 bases between them. The CDR3 is 14 amino acids. The germline CDR1 and CDR2 sequences are SGHNT and YYREEE (reference sequence). The CDR3 reads CASSTPGGPDTQYF. The CDR3 DNA reads as TGTGCCAGCAGCACCCCGGGGGGCCCAGATACGCAGTATTTT. Together with reference TRBV5-4 and TRBJ2-3, the CDR3 gives the full variable domain: ETGVTQSPTHLIKTRGQQVTLRCSSQSGHNTVSWYQQALGQGPQFIFQYYREEENGRGNFPPRFSGLQFPNYSSELNVNALELDDSALYLCASSTPGGPDTQYFGPGTRLTVL.

This chain joins TRBV30 and TRBJ2-1; 8 bases agree with TRBD1. V was clipped by 2 bases and J by 3 bases; unmatched bases: 9. This CDR3 region has 16 residues. The germline CDR1 and CDR2 sequences are GTSNPN and SVGIG (reference sequence). The CDR3 bases are TGTGCCTGGAGTTCAGGGGGCGCAACTGGCTACAATGAGCAGTTCTTC. It is translated as CAWSSGGATGYNEQFF.

This clone was detected only a few times. The CDR3 region is CATGGQDNQPQHF. In DNA, the CDR3 is TGTGCCACCGGGGGACAGGACAATCAGCCCCAGCATTTT. V usage is TRBV24-1 and J usage is TRBJ1-5; 8 bases line up with TRBD1. V lost 9 bases, J lost 3 bases, and 3 bases stayed unmatched. Germline CDR1 is KGHDR and CDR2 is SFDVKD. CDR3 length: 13 amino acids.

V is TRBV15 and J is TRBJ1-5, with 9 bases identical to TRBD1. Germline V lookup: CDR1 LNHNV, CDR2 YYDKDF (reference sequence). The length of the CDR3 is 18 residues. Unmatched junction bases numbered 11, after V lost 5 bases and J lost 0 bases. DNA for the CDR3: TGTGCCACCAGCCCAACGCTTACAGGGGGCCGTAGCAATCAGCCCCAGCATTTT. Its protein is CATSPTLTGGRSNQPQHF.

The chain carries TRBV12-3 or TRBV12-4 and TRBJ1-2; 8 bases are shared with TRBD1. The CDR3 is 12 amino acids. The ends lost 6 bases at V and 6 bases at J; junction bases unmatched: 3. The CDR3 here is CASSPTGDGYTF. DNA for the CDR3: TGTGCCAGCAGCCCGACAGGGGATGGCTACACCTTC.

The rearrangement links TRBV12-3 or TRBV12-4 to TRBJ2-1, with D possibly being TRBD2 (6 bases). The CDR3 runs to 13 residues. The V end lost 7 bases, the J end lost 4 bases, and 11 bases lay between the germline ends. The CDR3 reads CASTASVYNEQFF. The CDR3 region has the DNA TGTGCCAGCACGGCTAGCGTGTACAATGAGCAGTTCTTC.

V and J are TRBV6-1 and TRBJ2-3; D might be TRBD2 (6 bases). Trimming took 4 bases from V and 6 from J, leaving 23 bases between them. The CDR3 consists of 17 residues. The V gene's germline CDR1 is MNHNS and CDR2 SASEGT. The CDR3 loop is CASSVAWAGRPSDTQYF. The CDR3 bases are TGTGCCAGCAGTGTTGCTTGGGCGGGACGCCCTAGCGATACGCAGTATTTT.

This clone has more than one count but fewer than ten. V usage is TRBV7-6 and J usage is TRBJ1-6, with TRBD1 matching over 7 bases. This CDR3 is 16 amino acids long. Germline V gene lookup returns CDR1 SGHVS and CDR2 FNYEAQ. Unmatched junction bases numbered 2, after V lost 0 bases and J lost 3 bases. The CDR3 loop reads CASSLAGTVYNSPLHF. For the CDR3, the DNA is TGTGCCAGCAGCTTAGCGGGGACAGTCTATAATTCACCCCTCCACTTT.

This chain joins TRBV28 and TRBJ1-3, with no clear D. V lost 7 bases and J lost 0, with 10 bases in between. The CDR3 consists of 14 residues. CDR1 is MDHEN, CDR2 SYDVKM, per germline. CDR3 loop: CASTLPGSGNTIYF. CDR3 bases: TGTGCCAGCACCCTCCCAGGCTCTGGAAACACCATATATTTT.

The rearrangement links TRBV19 to TRBJ1-5, with 7 bases lining up with TRBD1. The CDR3 is made up of 14 amino acids. V was clipped by 3 bases and J by 5 bases; unmatched bases: 4. CDR1 and CDR2 (germline): LNHDA, SQIVND (reference sequence). In nucleotides, the CDR3 is TGTGCCAGTAGTATGAGGGGGCGCGATCAGCCCCAGCATTTT. Translation gives CASSMRGRDQPQHF.

V gene TRBV7-8 combines with J gene TRBJ2-1, with D tentatively TRBD1 (6 bases). Trimming removed 5 bases from V and 0 bases from J, with 11 bases in between. CDR1 is SGHVS, CDR2 FQNEAQ, per germline. The CDR3 totals 15 residues. The CDR3 bases are TGTGCCAGCAGCCGAGGACAGCTCTCCTACAATGAGCAGTTCTTC. This translates into CASSRGQLSYNEQFF.

The chain carries TRBV7-8 and TRBJ2-7; possible D gene TRBD2, 6 bases. V was clipped by 5 bases and J by 4 bases, with 15 bases between them. This CDR3 spans 14 amino acids. The germline V gene has CDR1 SGHVS and CDR2 FQNEAQ. CDR3 sequence (DNA): TGTGCCAGCAGCCCTCCGACTAGTGCGTACGAGCAGTACTTC. The encoded protein is CASSPPTSAYEQYF.

This chain joins TRBV6-1 and TRBJ1-1, with a possible D match to TRBD1 (5 bases). Per germline, CDR1 MNHNS and CDR2 SASEGT. The V end was cut by 0 bases, the J end by 1 base, with 15 bases between. This CDR3 is 17 amino acids long. The CDR3 DNA follows: TGTGCCAGCAGTGAAGCGCTTGGGGGACTGGGGAACACTGAAGCTTTCTTT. Its translation is CASSEALGGLGNTEAFF.

The rearrangement links TRBV20-1 to TRBJ1-5, with no clear D. This CDR3 contains 13 residues. Germline V gene lookup returns CDR1 DFQATT and CDR2 SNEGSKA (reference sequence). V lost 3 bases and J 3 bases, leaving 9 bases between the germline ends. The CDR3: CSASYSHNQPQHF. CDR3 bases: TGCAGTGCTAGTTACAGCCACAATCAGCCCCAGCATTTT.

This chain joins TRBV7-9 and TRBJ1-1, with 8 bases that match TRBD1. CDR1 SEHNR and CDR2 FQNEAQ come from the germline V gene (reference sequence). Trimming cost V 5 bases and J 2 bases; bases outside gene matches: 4. CDR3 length: 14 residues. CDR3 in amino acids: CASSPGQGNTEAFF. The CDR3, as DNA: TGTGCCAGCAGCCCCGGACAGGGAAACACTGAAGCTTTCTTT.

V is TRBV5-1 and J is TRBJ1-4; D unclear. Deletions cut 4 bases from V and 4 bases from J, with 17 bases between. Germline-derived CDR1 and CDR2 are SGHRS and YFSETQ. The CDR3 covers 16 residues. The CDR3 reads CASSPDRRFGNEKLFF. The CDR3 coding sequence is TGCGCCAGCAGCCCGGATAGGAGGTTCGGTAATGAAAAACTGTTTTTT.

This clone was counted only a few times. CDR3 coding DNA: TGTGCCAGCAGTCAGGGGACAGGCGGGAATTCACCCCTCCACTTT. Amino acid sequence: CASSQGTGGNSPLHF. The chain has TRBV27 and TRBJ1-6; the match to TRBD1 covers 8 bases. CDR1 MNHEY and CDR2 SMNVEV come from the germline V gene (reference sequence). The CDR3 covers 15 residues. V gave up 5 bases and J gave up 7 bases; unmatched junction bases: 7.

The chain employs TRBV24-1 and TRBJ1-1, with a weak D call TRBD1 (6 bases). V gave up 7 bases and J gave up 0 bases, with 8 bases separating them. Germline CDR1 reads KGHDR; CDR2 reads SFDVKD. This CDR3 has 13 residues. For the CDR3, the DNA is TGTGCCACCAGGGACAGCATGAACACTGAAGCTTTCTTT. This codes for CATRDSMNTEAFF.

In DNA form, the CDR3 reads TGTGCCAGCAGCCAAGACAGGTCTAACTCTGGAAACACCATATATTTT. Its protein product is CASSQDRSNSGNTIYF. This chain links TRBV3-1 (or the pseudogene TRBV3-2) with TRBJ1-3, with D hard to call. Trimming took off 0 bases at V and 0 bases at J, with 9 bases between the two ends. This CDR3 contains 16 residues. CDR1 is LGHDT and CDR2 is YNNKEL in the germline V gene (reference sequence).

Regarding this clone: Other DNA sequences in the same sample also yield this CDR3. The chain is built from TRBV7-9 and TRBJ2-3; D is undetermined. CDR3 size: 11 residues. Germline V CDR1 and CDR2: SEHNR, FQNEAQ (reference sequence). Trimming pared 7 bases from V and 6 bases from J, leaving 8 bases between. The CDR3 reads CASTPGDTQYF. DNA of the CDR3: TGTGCCAGCACCCCCGGGGATACGCAGTATTTT.

The CDR3 reads CATPGLDTEAFF. CDR3 DNA sequence: TGTGCCACCCCAGGTTTGGACACTGAAGCTTTCTTT. The chain carries TRBV24-1 and TRBJ1-1; no definite D call. Germline values: CDR1 KGHDR, CDR2 SFDVKD. Trimming took off 9 bases at V and 3 bases at J, with 10 bases between the two ends. CDR3 length: 12 amino acids.

The gene calls are TRBV5-8 and TRBJ2-7; 9 positions match TRBD1. J gave up 4 bases and V 4 bases, and 6 bases lay outside the gene matches. The CDR3 has 14 amino acids. Germline CDR1 is SGHTS and CDR2 is YDEGEE. In DNA form, the CDR3 reads TGTGCCAGCAGCCTCGACAGGGGGATATACGAGCAGTACTTC. Translation gives CASSLDRGIYEQYF.